This TCR beta chain was captured by sequencing in a study of shared clonotypes between healthy human individuals. Findings and limits, study-wide: Larger estimated richness was generally seen in naive subsets than in memory subsets.

Between the trimmed V and J ends, which lost 7 bases and 0 bases, there was a span of 20 bases. CDR1 and CDR2 from the germline V gene are LNHDA and SQIVND (reference sequence). There are 17 residues in the CDR3. Regarding this clone: The antigen remains unidentified.

Assay: immunoSEQ multiplex PCR; the TCRdb copy retains only in-frame clones and omits some. Of about 2.4 million clones in the sample, 80% to 95% were seen once. The sample comprised naive CD4+ T cells from PBMCs. Subset denoted: CD45RA+ positively selected. The rearrangement uses TRBV19 and TRBJ2-3, with D perhaps TRBD2 (5 bases). This sequence was found in a man aged 18 to 30 in good health. Some clones in this sample may be carry-over from other donors' samples. The CDR3 nucleotides are TGTGCCAGTAATGCCCGAGCCACTAGTGCTAGCACAGATACGCAGTATTTT. Protein: CASNARATSASTDTQYF.